Listed below are T cell receptor beta chains from one sample, sequenced in a study of CD8 T cells in Susac syndrome. One entry per CDR3 protein results from TCRdb running MiXCR on the immunoSEQ multiplex PCR reads. The table has approximately 150,000 distinct CDR3 sequences, around 93% seen once. Sequencing input: CD4+ T cells from PBMCs. These receptors came from a human donor in good health. CDR3s leave out the opening cysteine and the closing phenylalanine or tryptophan. Each record gives: V gene, J gene, CDR3 length, CDR3 protein.

TRBV4-1,TRBJ2-3,15,ASSRFHRAISTDTQY
TRBV6-2/TRBV6-3,TRBJ1-3,10,ASSYPLDTIY
TRBV5-1,TRBJ1-2,13,ASSLQGGVNYGYT
TRBV2,TRBJ2-7,10,ASSVRGAEQY
TRBV15,TRBJ1-1,11,ATSRDLQFEAF
TRBV20-1,TRBJ2-7,12,SAKSGGAAYEQY
TRBV7-2,TRBJ1-5,13,ASTPGQHSNQPQH
TRBV3-1,TRBJ2-3,11,ASSDRARDTQY
TRBV6-1,TRBJ2-7,10,ASSELGVEQY
TRBV3-1,TRBJ2-3,10,ASSLIGDTQY
TRBV15,TRBJ1-2,12,ATSPRFGEGGYT
TRBV20-1,TRBJ1-4,11,SARPGTNEKLF
TRBV20-1,TRBJ2-2,14,SARDSRGAQIGELF
TRBV7-7,TRBJ2-7,12,ASSPGTGQREQY
TRBV6-1,TRBJ2-7,12,ASSLAVGSYEQY
TRBV29-1,TRBJ2-2,13,SVAPGSLGTGELF
TRBV3-1,TRBJ2-7,13,ASSQDGGGTYEQY
TRBV6-2/TRBV6-3,TRBJ2-1,11,ASRTGLAGEQF
TRBV18,TRBJ2-5,13,ASSPPAGRQETQY
TRBV7-9,TRBJ1-2,12,ASSPGGRHYGYT
TRBV27,TRBJ2-5,11,ASSLSDKETQY
TRBV18,TRBJ2-7,12,ASSPWTGNDEQY
TRBV5-4,TRBJ2-7,12,ASSPGLASNEQY
TRBV4-1,TRBJ1-1,11,ASSQEIRVGAF
TRBV20-1,TRBJ2-2,12,SARGRPNTGELF
TRBV12-3/TRBV12-4,TRBJ1-3,12,ASSSGGDGNTIY
TRBV5-4,TRBJ2-6,12,ASSLAEGANVLT
TRBV7-9,TRBJ2-2,12,ASSSFAGTGELF
TRBV2,TRBJ1-5,14,ASSEGDPYSNQPQH
TRBV20-1,TRBJ2-2,13,SARPGGSNTGELF
TRBV12-3/TRBV12-4,TRBJ2-5,13,ASTAGWGREETQY
TRBV6-1,TRBJ2-2,11,ASNLGDTGELF
TRBV5-1,TRBJ2-1,14,ASRYFGTQGYNEQF
TRBV7-3,TRBJ2-2,13,ASSLVGGGTGELF
TRBV7-9,TRBJ1-1,13,ASSLVDRGRTEAF
TRBV6-5,TRBJ2-5,12,ASSPLVAGETQY
TRBV30,TRBJ1-3,11,AWRPHSGNTIY
TRBV29-1,TRBJ1-2,11,SVGEGRMHGYT